Following are 4 T cell receptor beta chains from one sample sequenced in a study of blood T cells in healthy people across ages. Then a second PCR, running about 6 to 11 cycles, was carried out with a sample-barcoded 5' primer and a J-beta primer mix. TCRdb re-derived calls from the 5' RACE reads in MiXCR, one entry per CDR3 protein. The sample contains some 900,000 distinct CDR3 sequences, around 48% of which appear only once. Sequencing input: blood. These TCRs come from a man under 40 in good health.

This clonotype was counted at least ten times. The V call is TRBV7-6, the J call TRBJ2-7, with a tentative D call TRBD1 (7 bases). Trimming shortened V by 4 bases and J by 1 base, and 23 bases separated the two germline ends. Germline loops: CDR1 SGHVS, CDR2 FNYEAQ. The CDR3 sequence is 18 residues long. For the CDR3, the DNA is TGTGCCAGCAGCTACAGACAGGGAGCTAGCGTACTGTCCTACGAGCAGTACTTC. Translated, it gives CASSYRQGASVLSYEQYF.

The chain couples TRBV20-1 to TRBJ2-3; 8 nucleotides align to TRBD2. The CDR3 covers 15 residues. CDR1 DFQATT and CDR2 SNEGSKA come from the germline V gene (reference sequence). The junction had 10 bases not matched to a gene; V was cut back by 6 bases and J by 2 bases. The DNA of the CDR3 is TGCAGTGCACCACGCGGTAGCGGGGACACAGATACGCAGTATTTT. This encodes CSAPRGSGDTDTQYF.

There are a few counts of this clonotype. The rearrangement joins TRBV4-1 to TRBJ2-1; tentatively, D is TRBD1 (5 bases). Trimming took off 4 bases at V and 6 bases at J, with 10 bases between the two ends. The CDR3 is 13 amino acids. Germline assignment: CDR1 MGHRA and CDR2 YSYEKL. CDR3 region: CASSPAGFNEQFF. The CDR3 nucleotides are TGCGCCAGCAGCCCAGCAGGGTTCAATGAGCAGTTCTTC.

The chain carries TRBV7-2 and TRBJ2-7, with 8 bases identical to TRBD2. The CDR3 has 17 residues. J was trimmed by 7 bases and V by 0 bases; bases with no gene match: 14. Germline V CDR1 and CDR2: SGHTA, FQGNSA. CDR3 region: CASSLAPGGGVHNEQYF. The CDR3 DNA reads as TGTGCCAGCAGCTTAGCTCCCGGGGGGGGAGTCCACAATGAGCAGTACTTC.